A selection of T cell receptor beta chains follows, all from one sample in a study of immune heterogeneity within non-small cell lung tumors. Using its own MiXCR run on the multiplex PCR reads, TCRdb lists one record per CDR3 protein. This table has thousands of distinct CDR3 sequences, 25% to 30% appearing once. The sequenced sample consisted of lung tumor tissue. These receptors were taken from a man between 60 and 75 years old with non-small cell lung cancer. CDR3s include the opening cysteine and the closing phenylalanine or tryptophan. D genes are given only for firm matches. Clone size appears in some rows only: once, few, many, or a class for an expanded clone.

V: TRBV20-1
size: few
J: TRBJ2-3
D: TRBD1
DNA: TGCAGTGCTAGCCTGGGACAGACTTACACAGATACGCAGTATTTT
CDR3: CSASLGQTYTDTQYF

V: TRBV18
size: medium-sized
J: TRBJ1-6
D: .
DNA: TGTGCCAGCTCAACTGACAGAAATTCACCCCTCCACTTT
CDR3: CASSTDRNSPLHF

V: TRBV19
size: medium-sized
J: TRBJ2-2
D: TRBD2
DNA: TGTGCCAGTAGTGGTCGCCTAGCGGGTACCCCCACCGGGGAGCTGTTTTTT
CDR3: CASSGRLAGTPTGELFF

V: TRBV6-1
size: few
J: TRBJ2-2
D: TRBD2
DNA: TGTGCCAGCAGCCTAGCGGGGAGGAGTACCGGGGAGCTGTTTTTT
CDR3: CASSLAGRSTGELFF

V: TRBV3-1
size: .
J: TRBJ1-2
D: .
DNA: TGTGCCAGCAGCCAAGATCTGTACAAGTCAAGCGGTGGCTACACCTTC
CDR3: CASSQDLYKSSGGYTF

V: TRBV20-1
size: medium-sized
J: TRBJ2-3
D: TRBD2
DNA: TGCAGTGCCCCGAAGGGGGGAGCGGGAGGGTTGAATACGCAGTATTTT
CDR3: CSAPKGGAGGLNTQYF

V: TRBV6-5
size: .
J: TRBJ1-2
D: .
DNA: TGTGCCAGCAGTTACTGGGATACGACAGGCAGGGGCTATGGCTACACCTTC
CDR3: CASSYWDTTGRGYGYTF

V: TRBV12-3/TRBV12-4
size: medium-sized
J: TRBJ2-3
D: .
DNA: TGTGCCAGCAGTTGGGGCGGGACAAAGAGCACAGATACGCAGTATTTT
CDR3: CASSWGGTKSTDTQYF

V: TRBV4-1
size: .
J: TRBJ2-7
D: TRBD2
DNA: TGCGCCAGCAGACTAGGTGAGGCGGGAGGCTACGAGCAGTACTTC
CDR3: CASRLGEAGGYEQYF

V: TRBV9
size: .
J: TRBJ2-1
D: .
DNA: TGTGCCAGCAGCCCCAGGGGGGGGAGCTCCTACAATGAGCAGTTCTTC
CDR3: CASSPRGGSSYNEQFF

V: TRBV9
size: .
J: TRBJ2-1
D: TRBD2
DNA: TGTGCCAGCAGCGTAGAGGGGACTAGCGGCAATGAGCAGTTCTTC
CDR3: CASSVEGTSGNEQFF

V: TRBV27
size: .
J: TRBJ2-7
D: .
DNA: TGTGCCAGCAGTCACCAGCCCCCGGACTACGGTCTACTCTCCTACGAGCAGTACTTC
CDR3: CASSHQPPDYGLLSYEQYF

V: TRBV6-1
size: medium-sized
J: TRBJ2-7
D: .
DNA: TGTGCCAGCAGTGTACGCGGCGGCTCTTCCTACGAGCAGTACTTC
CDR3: CASSVRGGSSYEQYF

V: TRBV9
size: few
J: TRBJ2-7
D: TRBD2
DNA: TGTGCCAGCAGCGTAAGTGGCCTAGCGGGGGTCCACGAGCAGTACTTC
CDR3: CASSVSGLAGVHEQYF

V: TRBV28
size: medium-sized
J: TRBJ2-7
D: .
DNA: TGTGCCAGCAGTTTAAGCAGGGGTGGCTACGAGCAGTACTTC
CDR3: CASSLSRGGYEQYF

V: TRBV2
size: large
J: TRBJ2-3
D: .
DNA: TGTGCCAGCAGTGAAGCAGGCGGGGCTAGCTGGTCCACAGATACGCAGTATTTT
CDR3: CASSEAGGASWSTDTQYF

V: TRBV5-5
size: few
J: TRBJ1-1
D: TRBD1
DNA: TGTGCCAGCAGATTCACAGGGGATTGGGCTGAAGCTTTCTTT
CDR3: CASRFTGDWAEAFF

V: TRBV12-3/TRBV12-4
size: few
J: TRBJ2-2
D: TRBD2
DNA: TGTGCCAGCAGTTTGGCGGGAGGGCATAGCGGGGAGCTGTTTTTT
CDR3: CASSLAGGHSGELFF

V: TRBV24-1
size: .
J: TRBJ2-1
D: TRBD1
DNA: TGTGCCACCAGTTATTATGGGACAGGGGGCTACAATGAGCGGTTCTTC
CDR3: CATSYYGTGGYNERFF

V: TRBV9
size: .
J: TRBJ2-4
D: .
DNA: TGTGCCAGCAGCCGGTGCGGGGAAAACATTCAGTCCTTC
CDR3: CASSRCGENIQSF

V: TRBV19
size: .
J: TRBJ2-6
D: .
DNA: TGTGCCAGTACCAAGACTAGTGCTGGGGCCAACGTCCTGACTTTC
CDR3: CASTKTSAGANVLTF

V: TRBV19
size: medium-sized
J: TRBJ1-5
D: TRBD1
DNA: TGTGCCAGTAGTAGCCGCGGGGACAGGTGGGATCAGCCCCAGCATTTT
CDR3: CASSSRGDRWDQPQHF

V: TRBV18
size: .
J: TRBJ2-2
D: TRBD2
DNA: TGTGCCAGCTCACCACCGATAGCGGGAGGACTGAGGACCGGGGAGCTGTTTTTT
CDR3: CASSPPIAGGLRTGELFF

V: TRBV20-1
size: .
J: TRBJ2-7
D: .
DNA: TGCAGTGCTACCAGAGCCTACGAGCAGTACTTC
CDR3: CSATRAYEQYF

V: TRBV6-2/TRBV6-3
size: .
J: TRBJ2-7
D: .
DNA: TGTGCCAGCAGTTACACAGGCCTTAACCCCTACGAGCACTACTTC
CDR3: CASSYTGLNPYEHYF

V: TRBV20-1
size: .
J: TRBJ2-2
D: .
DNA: TGCAGTGCTAGAGTGAGCGTGAGGGCCGGGGAGCTGTTTTTT
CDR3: CSARVSVRAGELFF

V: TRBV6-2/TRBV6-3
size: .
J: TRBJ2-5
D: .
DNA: TGTGCCAGCACCCGGGTACTCGAGACCCAGTACTTC
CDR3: CASTRVLETQYF

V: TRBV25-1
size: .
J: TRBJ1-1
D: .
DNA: TGTGCCAGCAGTACCTCCCTCGAGGGACTATACACTGAAGCTTTCTTT
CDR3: CASSTSLEGLYTEAFF

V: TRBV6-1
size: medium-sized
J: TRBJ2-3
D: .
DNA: TGTGCCAGCGGCCAATCGAGCACAGATACGCAGTATTTT
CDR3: CASGQSSTDTQYF

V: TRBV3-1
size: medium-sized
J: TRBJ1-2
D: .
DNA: TGTGCCAGCAGCCAGAGGGATGTCTCTGGCTACACCTTC
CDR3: CASSQRDVSGYTF

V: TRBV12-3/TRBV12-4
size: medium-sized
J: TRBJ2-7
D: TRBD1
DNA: TGTGCCAGCAGTTCCCTGGACAGGGGGCGAGACGAGCAGTACTTC
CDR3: CASSSLDRGRDEQYF

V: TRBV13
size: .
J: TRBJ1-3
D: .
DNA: TGTGCCAGCAACGGCGGACGGAGCTCTGGAAACACCATATATTTT
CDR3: CASNGGRSSGNTIYF

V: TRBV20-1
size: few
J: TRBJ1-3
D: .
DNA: TGCAGTGCGAGGGACATAGGGAGGGACACCATATATTTT
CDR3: CSARDIGRDTIYF

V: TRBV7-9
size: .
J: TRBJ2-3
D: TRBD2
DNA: TGTGTCAGCAGCTTAACACTAGCGGAGAGCACAGATACGCAGTATTTT
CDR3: CVSSLTLAESTDTQYF

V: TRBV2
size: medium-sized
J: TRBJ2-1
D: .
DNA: TGTGCCAGCAGTCGACGCCGGGAGTACAATGAGCAGTTCTTC
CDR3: CASSRRREYNEQFF

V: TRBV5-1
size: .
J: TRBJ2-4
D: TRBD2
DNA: TGCGCCAGCAGCCGGACTAGCGGGATAGCCAAAAACATTCAGTACTTC
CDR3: CASSRTSGIAKNIQYF

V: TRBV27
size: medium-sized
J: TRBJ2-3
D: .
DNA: TGTGCCAGCAGTTTCGGGCAGATAAGCACAGATACGCAGTATTTT
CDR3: CASSFGQISTDTQYF

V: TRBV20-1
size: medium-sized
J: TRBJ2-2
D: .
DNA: TGCAGTGCTAGAGATCTTAGGGCGGCCGGGGAGCTGTTTTTT
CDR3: CSARDLRAAGELFF

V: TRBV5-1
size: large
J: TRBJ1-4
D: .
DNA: TGCGCCAGCAGCCGATCCCCAGGTCTAGGGAATGAAAAACTGTTTTTT
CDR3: CASSRSPGLGNEKLFF

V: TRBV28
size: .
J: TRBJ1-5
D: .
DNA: TGTGCCAGCAGTTCCTGGACAGTAAATCAGCCCCAGCATTTT
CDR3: CASSSWTVNQPQHF

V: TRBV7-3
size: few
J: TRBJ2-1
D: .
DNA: TGTGCCAGCAGCTTGGGGTCGGGGACGGGGAATGAGCAGTTCTTC
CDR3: CASSLGSGTGNEQFF

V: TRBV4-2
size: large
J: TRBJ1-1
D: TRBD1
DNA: TGTGCCAGCAGGGAACAGGGGTTGAACACTGAAGCTTTCTTT
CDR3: CASREQGLNTEAFF

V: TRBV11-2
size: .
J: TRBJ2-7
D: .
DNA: TGTGTCAGCAGCTTGTATACTGCAGCCGGTGGGTACGAGCAGTACTTC
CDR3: CVSSLYTAAGGYEQYF

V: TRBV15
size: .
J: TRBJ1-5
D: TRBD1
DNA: TGTGTCACCAATGGTGGGACAGATAATCAGCCCCAGCATTTT
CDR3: CVTNGGTDNQPQHF

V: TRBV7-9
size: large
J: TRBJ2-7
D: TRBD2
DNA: TGTGCCAGCAGCTTCCGCTCCGGGACTAGCGGGTGGAGCTCCTACGAGCAGTACTTC
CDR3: CASSFRSGTSGWSSYEQYF

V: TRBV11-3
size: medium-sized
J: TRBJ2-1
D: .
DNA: TGTGCCAGCAGCTTAGGTTCGGGACAGCAGTTCTTC
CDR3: CASSLGSGQQFF

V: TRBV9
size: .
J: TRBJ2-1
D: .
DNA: TGTGCCAGCAGCGTAGGTGCGGGCTCCTACAATGAGCAGTTCTTC
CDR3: CASSVGAGSYNEQFF

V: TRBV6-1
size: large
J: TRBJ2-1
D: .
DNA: TGTGCCAGCAGTCTGGCGCTAACACCTACCTTAAGGGATGAGCAGTTCTTC
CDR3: CASSLALTPTLRDEQFF

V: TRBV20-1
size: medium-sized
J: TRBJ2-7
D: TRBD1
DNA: TGCAGTGCTAGATCCCCGACAGGGGGTTACGAGCAGTACTTC
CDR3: CSARSPTGGYEQYF

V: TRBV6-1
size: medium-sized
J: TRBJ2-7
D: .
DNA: TGTGCCAGCAGCAGACAGGTCACCTACGAGCAGTACTTC
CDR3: CASSRQVTYEQYF

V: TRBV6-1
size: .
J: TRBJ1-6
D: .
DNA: TGTGCCAGCAGTAAATTCGACACCTCCGGGGATTCACCCCTCCACTTT
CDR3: CASSKFDTSGDSPLHF

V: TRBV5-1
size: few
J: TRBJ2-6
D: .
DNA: TGCGCCAGCAGCTTGGATGGGATGTCGGCTGGGGCCAACGTCCTGACTTTC
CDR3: CASSLDGMSAGANVLTF

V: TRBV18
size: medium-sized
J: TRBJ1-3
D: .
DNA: TGTGCCAGCTCACCCGGCCTCTCTGGAAACACCATATATTTT
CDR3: CASSPGLSGNTIYF

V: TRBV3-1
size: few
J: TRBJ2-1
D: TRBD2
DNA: TGTGCCAGCAGCCAAGAAACGATAGCGGGAGAAGATGAGCAGTTCTTC
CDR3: CASSQETIAGEDEQFF

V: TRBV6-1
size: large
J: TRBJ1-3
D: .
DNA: TGTGCCAGCAGTGACGGGGTCGGAAATGCCATATATTTT
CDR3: CASSDGVGNAIYF